These 25 T cell receptor beta chains were sequenced from one sample in a study of blood T cell repertoires in COVID-19. Profiled with immunoSEQ multiplex PCR; TCRdb holds only in-frame clones, not every one. The sample holds approximately 400,000 clones; over 65% are singletons and the top ten take under 1.2%. Material: peripheral blood. Every receptor here comes from a human donor with acute or convalescent COVID-19. The donor label of this sample is uncertain.

This chain joins TRBV3-1 (or the pseudogene TRBV3-2) and TRBJ2-7, with 7 bases aligning to TRBD1. J lost 0 bases, V lost 6 bases, and 11 bases had no gene match. Germline V gene lookup returns CDR1 LGHDT and CDR2 YNNKEL (reference sequence). This CDR3 has 16 amino acids. The CDR3 protein is CASRNTGQISSYEQYF. As DNA, the CDR3 is TGTGCCAGCAGAAACACGGGACAGATCTCCTCCTACGAGCAGTACTTC.

This clone has a handful of counts. This sequence joins TRBV2 and TRBJ1-3; 8 bases are shared with TRBD1. This CDR3 has 16 amino acids. Germline V gene data show CDR1 as SNHLY and CDR2 as FYNNEI. J was trimmed by 1 base and V by 4 bases; bases with no gene match: 6. The CDR3 nucleotides are TGTGCCAGCAGTGCGGACAGGGTGGTTTCTGGAAACACCATATATTTT. The encoded protein is CASSADRVVSGNTIYF.

The chain couples TRBV6-1 to TRBJ2-3; 10 bases are shared with TRBD1. Germline V gene lookup returns CDR1 MNHNS and CDR2 SASEGT. The CDR3 sequence is 16 residues long. Losses at the gene ends were 2 bases for V and 3 bases for J; bases not matched to a gene: 5. CDR3 sequence reads: CASSEWTGQGTDTQYF. In DNA, the CDR3 is TGTGCCAGCAGTGAATGGACGGGACAGGGGACAGATACGCAGTATTTT.

This clone occurred once. The CDR3 protein is CASSLGVRGSYNEQFF. DNA of the CDR3: TGTGCCAGCAGCTTGGGGGTACGGGGCTCCTACAATGAGCAGTTCTTC. This chain links TRBV5-4 with TRBJ2-1, with D possibly matching TRBD2 (5 bases). CDR3 length: 16 amino acids. Trimming cost V 0 bases and J 0 bases, with 10 bases left between them. Germline V gives CDR1 SGHNT, CDR2 YYREEE (reference sequence).

J is TRBJ1-5 and V is TRBV6-1; no reliable D call. The germline V gene encodes CDR1 MNHNS and CDR2 SASEGT. Trimming shortened V by 3 bases and J by 1 base, and 10 bases separated the two germline ends. This CDR3 is 15 amino acids long. The DNA of the CDR3 is TGTGCCAGCAGTGATTACAAGCGCAGCAATCAGCCCCAGCATTTT. It specifies CASSDYKRSNQPQHF.

The chain recombines TRBV19 with TRBJ2-3; unclear D gene. The CDR3 has 13 residues. CDR1 is LNHDA and CDR2 is SQIVND in the germline V gene (reference sequence). The ends were cut back, 3 bases at V and 6 bases at J, with 10 bases in the middle. DNA of the CDR3: TGTGCCAGTAGTATGGGCCATAGGGATACGCAGTATTTT. Translation: CASSMGHRDTQYF.

The rearrangement uses TRBV18 and TRBJ2-1; weak D call: TRBD2 (6 bases). The CDR3 runs to 14 residues. Germline CDR1 KGHSH, CDR2 LQKENI. V gave up 3 bases and J gave up 8 bases, with 14 bases separating them. CDR3 DNA sequence: TGTGCCAGCTCACCCGGACTACCGTCCGATGAGCAGTTCTTC. Its protein product is CASSPGLPSDEQFF.

This chain connects TRBV4-1 to TRBJ1-1; TRBD1 is a possible D gene (5 bases). The germline gives CDR1 MGHRA, CDR2 YSYEKL. Trimming stripped 0 bases from V and 0 bases from J, with 17 bases between. The CDR3 extends over 18 amino acids. The CDR3 DNA is TGCGCCAGCAGCCAAGATCGATCGGGGGAACGTATGAACACTGAAGCTTTCTTT. Residues: CASSQDRSGERMNTEAFF.

V is TRBV9 and J is TRBJ2-7; possible D gene TRBD1, 5 bases. Germline V CDR1 and CDR2: SGDLS, YYNGEE. V lost 0 bases, J lost 5 bases, and 15 bases lay in between. This CDR3 has 15 amino acids. CDR3 coding DNA: TGTGCCAGCAGCGTAGGAGACAGTCTCCTCAACGAGCAGTACTTC. It yields the protein CASSVGDSLLNEQYF.

The chain carries TRBV3-1 (or the pseudogene TRBV3-2) and TRBJ1-1, with TRBD1 as a possible D gene (5 bases). The CDR3 has 14 residues. Trimming shortened V by 3 bases and J by 7 bases, and 15 bases separated the two germline ends. The germline V gene encodes CDR1 LGHDT and CDR2 YNNKEL (reference sequence). The CDR3 reads CASSQGLSGIEAFF. The DNA of the CDR3 is TGTGCCAGCAGCCAGGGACTGTCCGGCATTGAAGCTTTCTTT.

The chain links TRBV7-2 to TRBJ2-1, with a tentative D call TRBD1 (7 bases). V gave up 8 bases and J gave up 1 base, with 15 bases separating them. This CDR3 has 15 amino acids. CDR1 SGHTA and CDR2 FQGNSA come from the germline V gene. The DNA for the CDR3 is TGTGCCAGCGTACGGACAGGAGGGTCCTACAATGAGCAGTTCTTC. Translated: CASVRTGGSYNEQFF.

V is TRBV7-2 and J is TRBJ1-6, with D uncertain. Trimming removed 1 base at V and 10 bases at J, with 11 bases between. The CDR3 has 14 amino acids. CDR1 SGHTA and CDR2 FQGNSA come from the germline V gene. The CDR3 nucleotides read TGTGCCAGCAGCTTAGGTTCCCTGGCCTCACCCCTCCACTTT. This codes for CASSLGSLASPLHF.

J is TRBJ2-1 and V is TRBV5-1; TRBD1 matches 9 bases. CDR3 length equals 20 residues. Unmatched junction bases numbered 19, after V lost 3 bases and J lost 3 bases. CDR1 and CDR2 from the germline V gene are SGHRS and YFSETQ. Written as DNA, the CDR3 is TGCGCCAGCAGCTCGTACCCGGGACAGGGAGAGCGGGGAATCTACAATGAGCAGTTCTTC. This gives the protein CASSSYPGQGERGIYNEQFF.

This clone was seen a few times. J is TRBJ1-2 and V is TRBV18; possibly TRBD1 for D (6 bases). Between the trimmed V and J ends, which lost 3 bases and 4 bases, there was a span of 18 bases. CDR1 is KGHSH, CDR2 LQKENI, per germline. This CDR3 region has 16 residues. CDR3 residues: CASSPTDRAGGYGYTF. CDR3 in DNA: TGTGCCAGCTCACCTACGGACAGAGCGGGGGGCTATGGCTACACCTTC. The variable domain in full, completed from reference TRBV18 and TRBJ1-2, reads NAGVMQNPRHLVRRRGQEARLRCSPMKGHSHVYWYRQLPEEGLKFMVYLQKENIIDESGMPKERFSAEFPKEGPSILRIQQVVRGDSAAYFCASSPTDRAGGYGYTFGSGTRLTVV.

This sequence joins TRBV7-9 and TRBJ1-2, with 7 bases that match TRBD1. The CDR3 totals 14 residues. V lost 0 bases to trimming and J lost 6 bases; unmatched junction nucleotides: 4. Germline V CDR1 and CDR2: SEHNR, FQNEAQ (reference sequence). Here the CDR3 reads CASSLAGQRNGYTF. CDR3 nucleotides: TGTGCCAGCAGCTTAGCGGGACAGCGAAATGGCTACACCTTC.

The rearrangement uses TRBV10-2 and TRBJ1-5, with D uncertain. V lost 4 bases and J 4 bases, leaving 8 bases between the germline ends. The CDR3 is 13 amino acids. Per the germline V gene, CDR1 is WSHSY and CDR2 is SAAADI. CDR3 sequence: CASSGQINQPQHF. CDR3 nucleotides: TGCGCCAGCAGTGGTCAAATTAATCAGCCCCAGCATTTT.

The V gene is TRBV5-1, the J gene TRBJ1-2, with D possibly matching TRBD1 (6 bases). V shed 0 bases and J shed 5 bases, with 11 bases lying between them. CDR1 is SGHRS and CDR2 is YFSETQ in the germline V gene. There are 14 residues in the CDR3. The CDR3: CASSLGYREYGYTF. The CDR3 DNA is TGCGCCAGCAGCTTGGGGTACAGGGAGTATGGCTACACCTTC.

J is TRBJ1-5 and V is TRBV18; D call uncertain. Deletions cut 2 bases from V and 1 base from J, with 9 bases between. CDR1 is KGHSH and CDR2 is LQKENI in the germline V gene. CDR3 length: 15 residues. The CDR3 nucleotides are TGTGCCAGCTCACCATTCCCCGAGAGCAATCAGCCCCAGCATTTT. Translating it yields CASSPFPESNQPQHF.

The chain has TRBV10-3 and TRBJ1-2; a possible D gene is TRBD1 (5 bases). Per the germline V gene, CDR1 is ENHRY and CDR2 is SYGVKD. The CDR3 contains 13 residues. The V end lost 2 bases, the J end lost 4 bases, and 8 bases lay between the germline ends. The CDR3 nucleotides read TGTGCCATCAGTGAGCAGGGCAGCTATGGCTACACCTTC. Protein product: CAISEQGSYGYTF.

This clone was picked up one time. The chain employs TRBV20-1 and TRBJ1-1; unclear D gene. The CDR3 contains 11 residues. The germline V gene encodes CDR1 DFQATT and CDR2 SNEGSKA (reference sequence). With 7 bases removed from V and 5 bases from J, the gap between germline ends came to 11 bases. This chain's CDR3 is CSGRPGTEAFF. The CDR3, as DNA: TGCAGTGGGAGACCTGGGACTGAAGCTTTCTTT.

In its sample, this clone was seen once. The genes are TRBV6-5 and TRBJ2-1; D is possibly TRBD2 (6 bases). Germline lookup yields CDR1 MNHEY and CDR2 SVGAGI. This CDR3 is 15 amino acids long. The V end lost 6 bases, the J end lost 2 bases, and 14 bases lay between the germline ends. CDR3 in amino acids: CASSPRRGPYNEQFF. CDR3 DNA sequence: TGTGCCAGCAGCCCCCGGAGGGGCCCCTACAATGAGCAGTTCTTC.

This chain links TRBV6-5 with TRBJ2-7; D is unresolved. Trimming shortened V by 10 bases and J by 2 bases, and 18 bases separated the two germline ends. The CDR3 is made up of 14 amino acids. Germline V gene lookup returns CDR1 MNHEY and CDR2 SVGAGI. The CDR3 loop reads CATRITVGAYEQYF. The CDR3, as DNA: TGTGCCACCCGCATAACAGTAGGCGCCTACGAGCAGTACTTC.

V gene TRBV7-8 combines with J gene TRBJ2-5, with 8 nucleotides matching TRBD1. CDR1 is SGHVS and CDR2 is FQNEAQ in the germline V gene. The CDR3 consists of 18 residues. The V and J ends lost 5 bases and 1 base, in that order; junction bases with no gene match: 15. The CDR3 is CASSPRTGSGLGQETQYF. The CDR3 coding sequence is TGTGCCAGCAGCCCCAGGACAGGGAGCGGGTTAGGCCAAGAGACCCAGTACTTC.

V gene TRBV2 combines with J gene TRBJ1-1; D is perhaps TRBD1 (6 bases). CDR1 is SNHLY and CDR2 is FYNNEI in the germline V gene. V was trimmed by 4 bases and J by 5 bases, leaving 17 bases between them. The length of the CDR3 is 15 residues. The CDR3 loop reads CASSGTVLWGTEAFF. The DNA of the CDR3 is TGTGCCAGCAGTGGGACAGTCTTATGGGGGACTGAAGCTTTCTTT.

A word on this clone: Sequence at one end of the junction differs from germline and may be a read error. This chain connects TRBV27 to TRBJ1-6; perhaps TRBD1 as D (6 bases). CDR3 length equals 13 residues. CDR1 MNHEY and CDR2 SMNVEV come from the germline V gene (reference sequence). In DNA form, the CDR3 reads TGTGCCACCAGTTCCCGTGGGACAACCAACCTCCACTTT. It encodes CATSSRGTTNLHF.